The next 27 T cell receptor beta chains were all read from a single sample in a study of ipilimumab plus nivolumab after autologous stem cell transplantation. Sequencing used immunoSEQ multiplex PCR; TCRdb keeps in-frame clones, though not all of them. The table lists about 17,000 clones, approximately 80% of them singletons. The source was PBMCs, collected in a trial of ipilimumab plus nivolumab as post-transplant consolidation. These receptors were collected from a male donor with diffuse large B-cell lymphoma.

This rearrangement joins TRBV27 to TRBJ2-6; D not resolved. CDR3 length equals 16 residues. From germline, CDR1 is MNHEY and CDR2 SMNVEV (reference sequence). V lost 7 bases and J lost 2, with 15 bases in between. The CDR3 sequence is CASTQPGFPGANVLTF. The CDR3 DNA is TGTGCCAGCACCCAACCCGGTTTTCCTGGGGCCAACGTCCTGACTTTC.

The chain carries TRBV2 and TRBJ1-5; D is unclear. CDR3 size: 13 residues. CDR1 is SNHLY, CDR2 FYNNEI, per germline. The ends were cut back, 7 bases at V and 5 bases at J, with 12 bases in the middle. For the CDR3, the DNA is TGTGCCAGCACGGACGGTGTCTATCAGCCCCAGCATTTT. This translates into CASTDGVYQPQHF.

V is TRBV5-4 and J is TRBJ2-2; the D is unclear. Germline V gene lookup returns CDR1 SGHNT and CDR2 YYREEE (reference sequence). V lost 4 bases, J lost 6 bases, and 10 bases lay in between. The CDR3 covers 13 residues. CDR3 protein: CASSPPGAGELFF. CDR3 nucleotides: TGTGCCAGCAGCCCCCCCGGTGCCGGGGAGCTGTTTTTT.

The rearrangement uses TRBV5-1 and TRBJ2-5, with D tentatively TRBD1 (5 bases). V gave up 0 bases and J gave up 2 bases, with 8 bases separating them. The germline CDR1 and CDR2 sequences are SGHRS and YFSETQ. The CDR3 loop spans 14 amino acids. This CDR3 is CASSLGGGQETQYF. The CDR3 DNA sequence: TGCGCCAGCAGCTTGGGGGGCGGACAAGAGACCCAGTACTTC.

The chain carries TRBV4-3 and TRBJ1-4, with TRBD1 matching 9 bases. Germline V gives CDR1 LGHNA, CDR2 YSLEER. The V and J ends lost 2 bases and 6 bases, in that order; junction bases with no gene match: 7. This CDR3 is 16 amino acids long. The CDR3 nucleotides read TGCGCCAGCAGCCAAACACCGGGACAGGGCTATGAAAAACTGTTTTTT. This gives the protein CASSQTPGQGYEKLFF.

V is TRBV5-4 and J is TRBJ2-7; 7 positions match TRBD2. Germline values: CDR1 SGHNT, CDR2 YYREEE (reference sequence). The CDR3 has 15 residues. J lost 2 bases, V lost 5 bases, and 10 bases had no gene match. The CDR3 loop is CASRSGEGRAYEQYF. The DNA of the CDR3 is TGTGCCAGCAGGTCCGGGGAGGGCCGAGCCTACGAGCAGTACTTC.

The chain has TRBV18 and TRBJ1-5; 9 nucleotides line up with TRBD1. CDR3 length: 16 residues. V was pared by 3 bases and J by 1 base, with 4 bases of the junction left unmatched. The V gene's germline CDR1 is KGHSH and CDR2 LQKENI. The CDR3 DNA is TGTGCCAGCTCACCTGGGACAGGGAGAAGCAATCAGCCCCAGCATTTT. Translated: CASSPGTGRSNQPQHF.

J is TRBJ1-2 and V is TRBV11-2; D gene unclear. Germline V CDR1 and CDR2: SGHAT, FQNNGV. CDR3 length equals 15 residues. V lost 2 bases, J lost 0 bases, and 10 bases lay in between. The CDR3 sequence is CASSLNLVANYGYTF. CDR3 in DNA: TGTGCCAGCAGCTTAAACTTGGTAGCTAACTATGGCTACACCTTC.

This rearrangement joins TRBV5-4 to TRBJ2-1; 8 positions agree with TRBD2. Germline CDR1 and CDR2: SGHNT and YYREEE (reference sequence). This CDR3 is 15 amino acids long. V shed 4 bases and J 6 bases; nucleotides not matched to a gene: 9. In DNA, the CDR3 is TGTGCCAGCAGCCCCGGACTAGCTTGGTCCAATGAGCAGTTCTTC. It codes for CASSPGLAWSNEQFF.

The chain joins TRBV28 to TRBJ2-3; unclear D gene. The germline gives CDR1 MDHEN, CDR2 SYDVKM. The CDR3 is 12 amino acids. Trimming took off 6 bases at V and 2 bases at J, with 6 bases between the two ends. In DNA form, the CDR3 reads TGTGCCAGCAGGCCGAACACAGATACGCAGTATTTT. It encodes CASRPNTDTQYF.

This clone is a singleton in its sample. The gene calls are TRBV27 and TRBJ2-7, with 9 bases fitting TRBD1. This CDR3 comprises 16 residues. Looked up from germline, CDR1 is MNHEY and CDR2 is SMNVEV (reference sequence). V shed 0 bases and J 5 bases; nucleotides not matched to a gene: 8. The CDR3 loop is CASSLSLGTGTHEQYF. Here the CDR3 DNA reads TGTGCCAGCAGTTTATCTCTCGGGACAGGGACGCACGAGCAGTACTTC.

This chain connects TRBV6-4 to TRBJ2-2; D is uncertain. The germline V gene encodes CDR1 MRHNA and CDR2 SNTAGT. There are 14 residues in the CDR3. Trimming cost V 7 bases and J 0 bases, with 9 bases left between them. CDR3 sequence: CASTPNPNTGELFF. CDR3 coding DNA: TGTGCCAGCACCCCCAACCCGAACACCGGGGAGCTGTTTTTT.

The chain is built from TRBV30 and TRBJ2-5; no clear D. V was trimmed by 0 bases and J by 5 bases, leaving 4 bases between them. Germline-derived CDR1 and CDR2 are GTSNPN and SVGIG (reference sequence). The CDR3 is 11 amino acids. DNA for the CDR3: TGTGCCTGGAGTGTACGGGAGACCCAGTACTTC. Protein product: CAWSVRETQYF.

The V and J genes are TRBV2 and TRBJ2-5, with D maybe TRBD2 (6 bases). Trimming removed 6 bases at V and 1 base at J, with 12 bases between. Germline V CDR1 and CDR2: SNHLY, FYNNEI. CDR3 size: 14 residues. Here the CDR3 reads CASRRPGLQETQYF. The CDR3 DNA is TGTGCCAGCAGACGTCCGGGACTCCAAGAGACCCAGTACTTC. Together with reference TRBV2 and TRBJ2-5, the CDR3 gives the full variable domain: EPEVTQTPSHQVTQMGQEVILRCVPISNHLYFYWYRQILGQKVEFLVSFYNNEISEKSEIFDDQFSVERPDGSNFTLKIRSTKLEDSAMYFCASRRPGLQETQYFGPGTRLLVL.

This clone was observed a handful of times. The V and J genes are TRBV2 and TRBJ2-7; D unresolved. With 1 base removed from V and 3 bases from J, the gap between germline ends came to 4 bases. CDR1 SNHLY and CDR2 FYNNEI come from the germline V gene. CDR3 length equals 12 residues. The CDR3 coding sequence is TGTGCCAGCAGTGAAGACTACTACGAGCAGTACTTC. Translation: CASSEDYYEQYF. Supplemented by reference TRBV2 and TRBJ2-7, the full variable domain reads EPEVTQTPSHQVTQMGQEVILRCVPISNHLYFYWYRQILGQKVEFLVSFYNNEISEKSEIFDDQFSVERPDGSNFTLKIRSTKLEDSAMYFCASSEDYYEQYFGPGTRLTVT.

This sequence joins TRBV4-1 and TRBJ2-5; 10 nucleotides match TRBD1. Per the germline V gene, CDR1 is MGHRA and CDR2 is YSYEKL. V lost 2 bases and J lost 0; bases outside the gene matches: 6. This CDR3 contains 17 residues. The CDR3 nucleotides read TGCGCCAGCAGCCAAATGGGACAGGGGAGAGACCAAGAGACCCAGTACTTC. Encoded protein: CASSQMGQGRDQETQYF.

The chain joins TRBV6-1 to TRBJ1-5; D possibly corresponds to TRBD1 (5 bases). The germline gives CDR1 MNHNS, CDR2 SASEGT. Trimming took off 5 bases at V and 5 bases at J, with 10 bases between the two ends. The CDR3 contains 13 residues. CDR3 nucleotides: TGTGCCAGCAGTACAGGACTCGATCAGCCCCAGCATTTT. This sequence encodes CASSTGLDQPQHF.

This clone turned up a few times. The chain couples TRBV7-2 to TRBJ1-6, with D perhaps TRBD1 (6 bases). Trimming removed 4 bases at V and 7 bases at J, with 17 bases between. This CDR3 is built from 16 residues. Looked up from germline, CDR1 is SGHTA and CDR2 is FQGNSA. The CDR3 spells CASSSMIPTGNSPLHF. CDR3 coding DNA: TGTGCCAGCAGCTCAATGATTCCCACAGGGAATTCACCCCTCCACTTT. Drawing the rest from reference TRBV7-2 and TRBJ1-6, the complete variable domain is GAGVSQSPSNKVTEKGKDVELRCDPISGHTALYWYRQSLGQGLEFLIYFQGNSAPDKSGLPSDRFSAERTGGSVSTLTIQRTQQEDSAVYLCASSSMIPTGNSPLHFGNGTRLTVT.

This chain's CDR3 is CASSPQGQGALNGYTF. The CDR3 DNA is TGTGCCAGCAGTCCCCAGGGACAGGGGGCGTTAAATGGCTACACCTTC. The rearrangement joins TRBV27 to TRBJ1-2; 12 nucleotides line up with TRBD1. CDR1 and CDR2 from the germline V gene are MNHEY and SMNVEV (reference sequence). The length of the CDR3 is 16 residues. After removal of 5 bases from V and 6 bases from J, the junction contained 10 bases not matched to a gene.

This chain links TRBV5-1 with TRBJ1-2; D is uncertain. Germline CDR1 reads SGHRS; CDR2 reads YFSETQ. Trimming shortened V by 3 bases and J by 2 bases, and 14 bases separated the two germline ends. This CDR3 spans 15 amino acids. This CDR3 is CASSSLGNGNYGYTF. CDR3 coding DNA: TGCGCCAGCAGCTCCCTCGGAAACGGAAACTATGGCTACACCTTC.

This sequence joins TRBV6-6 and TRBJ2-7; 8 bases align to TRBD1. Unmatched junction bases numbered 2, after V lost 2 bases and J lost 2 bases. Germline CDR1 is MNHNY and CDR2 is SVGAGI (reference sequence). The CDR3 loop spans 14 amino acids. The CDR3 reads CASSYRTGPYEQYF. CDR3 DNA sequence: TGTGCCAGCAGTTACAGGACAGGGCCCTACGAGCAGTACTTC.

This sequence joins TRBV14 and TRBJ2-5, with TRBD2 matching 10 bases. The CDR3 consists of 17 residues. The ends lost 0 bases at V and 3 bases at J; junction bases unmatched: 7. CDR1 and CDR2 (germline): SGHDN, FVKESK. The CDR3 loop reads CASSQDWSSGGKETQYF. The CDR3 nucleotides read TGTGCCAGCAGCCAAGATTGGTCTAGCGGGGGTAAAGAGACCCAGTACTTC.

This chain uses TRBV21-1 with TRBJ2-3; the table gives TRBD1 as D, unverified against the DNA. TRBV21-1 is classified as a pseudogene. The CDR3 length is 16 residues. The CDR3 coding sequence is TGTGCAAGGGGTGGGGTAGGATCCTCTAGCACAGATACGCAGTATTTT. Translating it yields CARGGVGSSSTDTQYF.

This chain uses TRBV27 with TRBJ2-5; 8 bases map to TRBD1. Per the germline V gene, CDR1 is MNHEY and CDR2 is SMNVEV (reference sequence). V was pared by 2 bases and J by 5 bases, with 1 base of the junction left unmatched. The CDR3 totals 13 residues. CDR3 in DNA: TGTGCCAGCAGTTTACAGGGGGCCGAGACCCAGTACTTC. This gives the protein CASSLQGAETQYF.

The chain couples TRBV6-6 to TRBJ1-1; no clear D. The V gene's germline CDR1 is MNHNY and CDR2 SVGAGI (reference sequence). V lost 2 bases to trimming and J lost 2 bases, with 9 bases between them. The CDR3 sequence is 14 residues long. The CDR3 coding sequence is TGTGCCAGCAGTTACGAAGTGAGAAACACTGAAGCTTTCTTT. Translating it yields CASSYEVRNTEAFF.

The rearrangement links TRBV10-3 to TRBJ2-7, with 8 bases lining up with TRBD1. This CDR3 comprises 14 residues. CDR1 and CDR2 (germline): ENHRY, SYGVKD. Trimming took 8 bases from V and 0 from J; bases not matched to a gene: 6. The CDR3 DNA reads TGTGCCATCGGGGGACAGGCCCGCTCCTACGAGCAGTACTTC. Residues: CAIGGQARSYEQYF.

The chain joins TRBV9 to TRBJ2-3; possible D gene TRBD1, 5 bases. Germline V gene sequence: CDR1 SGDLS, CDR2 YYNGEE. There are 16 residues in the CDR3. The germline V and J ends were trimmed by 4 bases and 1 base, with 16 bases remaining between them. The CDR3 bases are TGTGCCAGCAGCTTTCAATCAGGGATTGGCACAGATACGCAGTATTTT. Its protein product is CASSFQSGIGTDTQYF.